These 7 T cell receptor beta chains were all obtained from the same sample, sequenced in a study of beta chain features in type 1 diabetes. The entirety of the isolated RNA underwent reverse transcription, so expressed TCRB transcripts were sequenced. The repertoire was sequenced with immunoSEQ multiplex PCR; TCRdb's copy has only in-frame clones and lacks some. The sample gives under 950,000 clones, under 20% of which show up once; roughly 0.025% is in the top ten. The sequencing sample was made of naive CD4+ T cells from blood. The receptors were gathered from a woman between 18 and 29 years old in good health.

This clone was picked up a small number of times. This chain connects TRBV4-2 to TRBJ2-1; a possible D gene is TRBD2 (7 bases). The V end was cut by 2 bases, the J end by 6 bases, with 20 bases between. This CDR3 region has 17 residues. Germline V gene lookup returns CDR1 LGHNA and CDR2 YNFKEQ. This CDR3 is CASSQRRGEGLINEQFF. In nucleotides, the CDR3 is TGTGCCAGCAGCCAAAGGAGGGGGGAGGGCCTGATCAATGAGCAGTTCTTC.

The genes are TRBV4-3 and TRBJ2-2; the match to TRBD2 covers 11 bases. V lost 1 base and J lost 7; bases outside the gene matches: 5. The germline gives CDR1 LGHNA, CDR2 YSLEER. The length of the CDR3 is 16 residues. Written as DNA, the CDR3 is TGCGCCAGCAGCCAAGGTAGCGGGAGGGCCAGCGGGGAGCTGTTTTTT. As protein: CASSQGSGRASGELFF.

The table lists this clone with a few counts. The V call is TRBV25-1, the J call TRBJ2-7; either TRBD1 or TRBD2 may supply D (5 bases each). This CDR3 region has 14 residues. Germline V gene data show CDR1 as MGHDK and CDR2 as SYGVNS. The germline V and J ends were trimmed by 3 bases and 0 bases, with 9 bases remaining between them. CDR3 in DNA: TGTGCCAGCAGTGACAAGGGGAGCTCCTACGAGCAGTACTTC. This encodes CASSDKGSSYEQYF.

About this clone: Other DNA sequences within the sample encode an identical CDR3. The V call is TRBV4-3, the J call TRBJ2-5; D remains ambiguous. CDR3 length equals 13 residues. The germline V gene encodes CDR1 LGHNA and CDR2 YSLEER. V gave up 1 base and J gave up 3 bases, with 6 bases separating them. The CDR3 here is CASSQAPEETQYF. CDR3 in DNA: TGCGCCAGCAGCCAAGCCCCCGAAGAGACCCAGTACTTC.

This clone has more than one count but fewer than ten. The chain joins TRBV7-2 to TRBJ2-5, with a weak D call TRBD2 (6 bases). The V end was cut by 3 bases, the J end by 4 bases, with 12 bases between. The CDR3 runs to 14 residues. Germline V gene lookup returns CDR1 SGHTA and CDR2 FQGNSA. CDR3 loop: CASSFRMGGETQYF. The DNA of the CDR3 is TGTGCCAGCAGCTTCCGGATGGGGGGAGAGACCCAGTACTTC.

The chain has TRBV28 and TRBJ1-5; D not certain. The CDR3 extends over 14 amino acids. V gave up 0 bases and J gave up 7 bases, with 10 bases separating them. CDR1 and CDR2 from the germline V gene are MDHEN and SYDVKM. In DNA form, the CDR3 reads TGTGCCAGCAGTTTATGGTCCTCGGGACAGCCCCAGCATTTT. Protein product: CASSLWSSGQPQHF. Full variable domain (outside the CDR3, taken from reference TRBV28 and TRBJ1-5): DVKVTQSSRYLVKRTGEKVFLECVQDMDHENMFWYRQDPGLGLRLIYFSYDVKMKEKGDIPEGYSVSREKKERFSLILESASTNQTSMYLCASSLWSSGQPQHFGDGTRLSIL.

This chain uses TRBV6-5 with TRBJ1-5, with D perhaps TRBD1 (5 bases). The CDR3 contains 14 residues. The germline gives CDR1 MNHEY, CDR2 SVGAGI. Trimming pared 2 bases from V and 5 bases from J, leaving 10 bases between. For the CDR3, the DNA is TGTGCCAGCAGTTACCGGGGGGATCATCAGCCCCAGCATTTT. It codes for CASSYRGDHQPQHF.